This T cell receptor beta chain was identified in a study of OX40 agonist ivuxolimab in advanced cancers. Clones were read by immunoSEQ multiplex PCR, and TCRdb kept only the in-frame ones, dropping some. The sample holds 60,000 to 95,000 clones; approximately 85% are singletons and the top ten take less than 0.75%. The CDR3 runs 14 residues. Germline V gene lookup returns CDR1 SGHTA and CDR2 FQGNSA. V was shortened by 4 bases and J by 3 bases, with 11 bases between the two germline ends. The sequence was collected from an adult with an advanced solid tumor such as melanoma, head and neck, liver or kidney cancer. V gene TRBV7-2 combines with J gene TRBJ2-3; D gene unclear. The sequences come from CD4+ or CD8+ T cells sorted from blood, collected in a trial of the OX40 agonist ivuxolimab. The CDR3 region has the DNA TGTGCCAGCAGCTCAAGGCCTTTAACAGATACGCAGTATTTT. This encodes CASSSRPLTDTQYF.